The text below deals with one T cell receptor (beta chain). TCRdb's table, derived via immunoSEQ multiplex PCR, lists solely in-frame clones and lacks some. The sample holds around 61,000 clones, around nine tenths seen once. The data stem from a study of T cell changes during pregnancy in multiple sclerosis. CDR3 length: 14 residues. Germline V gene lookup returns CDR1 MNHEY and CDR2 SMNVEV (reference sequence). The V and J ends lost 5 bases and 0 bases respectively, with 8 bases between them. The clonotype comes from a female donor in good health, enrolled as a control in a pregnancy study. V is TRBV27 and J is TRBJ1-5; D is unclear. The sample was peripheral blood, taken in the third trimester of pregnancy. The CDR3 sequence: CASSPQASNQPQHF. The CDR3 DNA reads TGTGCCAGCAGTCCCCAGGCTAGCAATCAGCCCCAGCATTTT.